A single sample gave rise to the 30 T cell receptor beta chains below, sequenced in a study of T-cell reconstitution after alpha-beta-depleted transplantation in children. Preparation of the TCRbeta library used unique molecular identifiers. Via MiXCR, TCRdb re-called the PCR reads, giving one row per CDR3 protein. Among around 450,000 distinct CDR3 sequences listed, 43% were seen once. Sequenced here: PBMCs, sampled before TCRalphabeta/CD19-depleted stem cell transplant. The receptors here all came from a girl under 10 years old with aplastic anemia, due to receive a stem cell transplant.

This clonotype came up many times. The gene calls are TRBV12-3 or TRBV12-4 and TRBJ2-5; no firm D call. The CDR3 is 14 residues long. V dropped 2 bases and J dropped 1 base, with 8 bases sitting between them. The chain's CDR3 is CASSLSRPQETQYF. CDR3 in DNA: TGTGCCAGCAGTTTATCCAGGCCCCAAGAGACCCAGTACTTC.

In its sample, this clonotype was seen many times. This chain uses TRBV6-5 with TRBJ2-7; D remains unclear. In germline, CDR1 is MNHEY, CDR2 SVGAGI. Trimming cost V 5 bases and J 2 bases, with 7 bases left between them. This CDR3 is 12 amino acids long. The CDR3 nucleotides are TGTGCCAGCAGTACCCCGACCTACGAGCAGTACTTC. This sequence encodes CASSTPTYEQYF.

CDR3 amino acids: CASSQASNPGEKLFF. The CDR3 region has the DNA TGCGCCAGCAGCCAAGCGTCGAACCCGGGAGAAAAACTGTTTTTT. The chain employs TRBV4-1 and TRBJ1-4; no firm D call. Germline-derived CDR1 and CDR2 are MGHRA and YSYEKL. V was trimmed by 1 base and J by 8 bases, leaving 14 bases between them. The CDR3 spans 15 residues.

The sample holds a few counts of this clonotype. The genes are TRBV12-3 or TRBV12-4 and TRBJ2-1; 13 bases match TRBD2. The CDR3 consists of 16 residues. V shed 4 bases, J shed 5 bases, and the junction held 5 bases outside the gene matches. CDR3 bases: TGTGCCAGCAGTTCCTCCGGGACTAGCGGGAACAATGAGCAGTTCTTC. Its protein is CASSSSGTSGNNEQFF.

The chain combines TRBV5-1 with TRBJ2-1; the D call may be TRBD1 or TRBD2 (7 bases each). CDR1 and CDR2 from the germline V gene are SGHRS and YFSETQ. The length of the CDR3 is 18 residues. Trimming pared 4 bases from V and 4 bases from J, leaving 24 bases between. CDR3: CASSRASQGGLGYNEQFF. In DNA, the CDR3 is TGCGCCAGCAGCAGAGCTAGCCAGGGGGGGCTGGGATACAATGAGCAGTTCTTC.

This clonotype was seen a few times. This chain connects TRBV7-2 to TRBJ1-2, with D possibly being TRBD1 (6 bases). The CDR3 sequence is 14 residues long. V shed 0 bases and J shed 5 bases, with 10 bases lying between them. Per germline, CDR1 SGHTA and CDR2 FQGNSA. As DNA, the CDR3 is TGTGCCAGCAGCTTAGCGCAGGGGAAGTATGGCTACACCTTC. It yields the protein CASSLAQGKYGYTF.

V usage is TRBV3-1 and J usage is TRBJ2-3; D not resolved. Trimming removed 2 bases at V and 0 bases at J, with 12 bases between. The germline CDR1 and CDR2 sequences are LGHDT and YNNKEL (reference sequence). The CDR3 runs 16 residues. CDR3 sequence: CASSQSELTSTDTQYF. Written as DNA, the CDR3 is TGTGCCAGCAGCCAAAGCGAGCTGACTAGCACAGATACGCAGTATTTT.

Note on this clonotype: An end of the junction does not agree with germline; a read error may underlie this. This CDR3 is CASSPLAPSTGELFF. CDR3 bases: TGTGCCAGCTCGCCACTGGCGCCGAGCACCGGGGAGCTGTTTTTT. This chain joins TRBV18 and TRBJ2-2; D remains unclear. Germline CDR1 reads KGHSH; CDR2 reads LQKENI. The CDR3 runs to 15 residues.

This clonotype has only a few counts. V gene TRBV5-1 combines with J gene TRBJ2-1, with a tentative D call TRBD1 (6 bases). Germline CDR1 reads SGHRS; CDR2 reads YFSETQ. V gave up 1 base and J gave up 3 bases, with 8 bases separating them. The CDR3 length is 14 residues. For the CDR3, the DNA is TGCGCCAGCAGCTTGAAGGACAGCTACAATGAGCAGTTCTTC. The encoded protein is CASSLKDSYNEQFF.

This clonotype was recorded many times. J is TRBJ2-4 and V is TRBV5-1, with D maybe TRBD2 (7 bases). This CDR3 is built from 13 residues. V gave up 0 bases and J gave up 11 bases, with 12 bases separating them. CDR1 is SGHRS and CDR2 is YFSETQ in the germline V gene. CDR3 nucleotides: TGCGCCAGCAGCTTGGAGGGGGGGGTGCTTCAGTACTTC. It specifies CASSLEGGVLQYF.

This clonotype was seen at least ten times. The CDR3 sequence is CSASQGPLGNQPQHF. The CDR3 nucleotides are TGCAGTGCTAGTCAAGGACCCCTTGGCAATCAGCCCCAGCATTTT. The V gene is TRBV20-1, the J gene TRBJ1-5, with D uncertain. Germline CDR1 DFQATT, CDR2 SNEGSKA (reference sequence). The length of the CDR3 is 15 residues. Trimming stripped 3 bases from V and 2 bases from J, with 14 bases between.

The CDR3 loop is CSADGRAGGRGTEAFF. The CDR3, as DNA: TGCAGCGCCGACGGGAGGGCAGGGGGCCGGGGCACTGAAGCTTTCTTT. The V gene is TRBV29-1, the J gene TRBJ1-1; 8 bases line up with TRBD1. After removal of 7 bases from V and 4 bases from J, the junction contained 17 bases not matched to a gene. The length of the CDR3 is 16 residues. The germline CDR1 and CDR2 sequences are SQVTM and ANQGSEA.

This clonotype appeared many times. V gene TRBV7-6 combines with J gene TRBJ1-1; D remains ambiguous. The V end lost 5 bases, the J end lost 7 bases, and 11 bases lay between the germline ends. The CDR3 is made up of 12 amino acids. Germline-derived CDR1 and CDR2 are SGHVS and FNYEAQ. The CDR3 is CASSGPDGEAFF. The CDR3 DNA reads as TGTGCCAGCAGCGGCCCGGACGGTGAAGCTTTCTTT.

Points on this clonotype: A much larger clone sits a single nucleotide away, making a read error possible. The conserved closing phenylalanine or tryptophan is absent in this CDR3, likely reflecting a read error. CDR3 loop: CSVRVGIEETQYS. The CDR3 coding sequence is TGCAGCGTGAGGGTAGGGATCGAAGAGACCCAGTACTCC. The gene calls are TRBV29-1 and TRBJ2-5; possibly TRBD2 for D (5 bases). The CDR3 consists of 13 residues. Trimming pared 6 bases from V and 3 bases from J, leaving 14 bases between. The germline V gene encodes CDR1 SQVTM and CDR2 ANQGSEA.

The chain is built from TRBV18 and TRBJ1-2, with D tentatively TRBD1 (6 bases). V lost 0 bases and J lost 11, with 13 bases in between. Germline V gives CDR1 KGHSH, CDR2 LQKENI. The CDR3 consists of 13 residues. This CDR3 is CASSPPGAPVYTF. CDR3 nucleotide sequence: TGTGCCAGCTCACCACCGGGGGCGCCGGTGTACACCTTC.

The V and J genes are TRBV5-5 and TRBJ1-1; D unresolved. Looked up from germline, CDR1 is SGHKS and CDR2 is YYEKEE (reference sequence). The CDR3 totals 15 residues. V lost 4 bases and J 1 base, leaving 14 bases between the germline ends. The CDR3 protein is CASSHPGVSNTEAFF. As DNA, the CDR3 is TGTGCCAGCAGCCACCCTGGGGTGTCGAACACTGAAGCTTTCTTT.

This clonotype has more than one count but fewer than ten. The J gene is TRBJ1-2, the V gene TRBV20-1, with 9 bases fitting TRBD1. This CDR3 has 14 residues. After removal of 3 bases from V and 3 bases from J, the junction contained 5 bases not matched to a gene. CDR1 DFQATT and CDR2 SNEGSKA come from the germline V gene (reference sequence). The CDR3 bases are TGCAGTGCTAGCCGACAGGGGGGGGACTATGGCTACACCTTC. This gives the protein CSASRQGGDYGYTF.

This chain joins TRBV20-1 and TRBJ2-1; the D call may be TRBD1 or TRBD2 (5 bases each). CDR1 is DFQATT, CDR2 SNEGSKA, per germline (reference sequence). This CDR3 comprises 13 residues. V lost 0 bases and J 9 bases, leaving 12 bases between the germline ends. CDR3 bases: TGCAGTGCTAGAGATGGGGGAGTCGGTGAGCAGTTCTTC. Encoded protein: CSARDGGVGEQFF.

This clonotype was seen just once. V is TRBV28 and J is TRBJ2-5; TRBD1 matches at 8 bases. V dropped 10 bases and J dropped 3; count of bases not matched to a gene: 7. Germline V gene sequence: CDR1 MDHEN, CDR2 SYDVKM. The CDR3 is 13 amino acids. This CDR3 is CANSDREEETQYF. The CDR3 DNA reads TGTGCCAACTCGGACAGGGAAGAAGAGACCCAGTACTTC.

This clonotype occurred many times. The V and J genes are TRBV3-1 and TRBJ2-1; 7 bases agree with TRBD1. After removal of 4 bases from V and 6 bases from J, the junction contained 9 bases not matched to a gene. Germline CDR1 and CDR2: LGHDT and YNNKEL (reference sequence). The CDR3 extends over 15 amino acids. This CDR3 is CASSRGRDRVNEQFF. The CDR3 DNA is TGTGCCAGCAGCCGAGGTCGCGACAGGGTCAATGAGCAGTTCTTC.

The rearrangement joins TRBV29-1 to TRBJ1-1; the match to TRBD1 covers 7 bases. Unmatched junction bases numbered 11, after V lost 2 bases and J lost 5 bases. The CDR3 sequence is 15 residues long. The germline CDR1 and CDR2 sequences are SQVTM and ANQGSEA. The CDR3 bases are TGCAGCGTTGAAAGAGGACAGGCCATGGGGACTGAAGCTTTCTTT. Translated, it gives CSVERGQAMGTEAFF.

The chain recombines TRBV5-1 with TRBJ2-3; D is undetermined. This CDR3 comprises 14 residues. Germline assignment: CDR1 SGHRS and CDR2 YFSETQ. With 2 bases removed from V and 6 bases from J, the gap between germline ends came to 13 bases. CDR3 DNA: TGCGCCAGCAGCTTCCAGCCTTCCCCGGATACGCAGTATTTT. Translating it yields CASSFQPSPDTQYF.

There are a few counts of this clonotype. The V call is TRBV27, the J call TRBJ2-7; possibly TRBD2 for D (5 bases). CDR1 MNHEY and CDR2 SMNVEV come from the germline V gene (reference sequence). V lost 4 bases and J 6 bases, leaving 13 bases between the germline ends. The CDR3 contains 13 residues. The CDR3 DNA reads as TGTGCCAGCAGTTCGACCGGGAACCGCGAGCAGTACTTC. Residues: CASSSTGNREQYF.

This clonotype was detected ten times or more. The genes are TRBV7-2 and TRBJ1-2; D unclear. CDR3 length: 12 amino acids. The V and J ends lost 2 bases and 3 bases respectively, with 4 bases between them. Germline V gene sequence: CDR1 SGHTA, CDR2 FQGNSA. CDR3 amino acids: CASSLRYYGYTF. The CDR3 bases are TGTGCCAGCAGCTTACGGTACTATGGCTACACCTTC. Full variable domain (outside the CDR3, taken from reference TRBV7-2 and TRBJ1-2): GAGVSQSPSNKVTEKGKDVELRCDPISGHTALYWYRQSLGQGLEFLIYFQGNSAPDKSGLPSDRFSAERTGGSVSTLTIQRTQQEDSAVYLCASSLRYYGYTFGSGTRLTVV.

The gene calls are TRBV13 and TRBJ2-7; possible D gene TRBD1, 6 bases. There are 14 residues in the CDR3. CDR1 and CDR2 from the germline V gene are PRHDT and FYEKMQ (reference sequence). V was trimmed by 5 bases and J by 5 bases, leaving 16 bases between them. The CDR3 is CASSPPGQSHEQYF. The CDR3 coding sequence is TGTGCCAGCAGCCCACCCGGACAGAGCCACGAGCAGTACTTC. The whole variable domain, remainder taken from reference TRBV13 and TRBJ2-7, is AAGVIQSPRHLIKEKRETATLKCYPIPRHDTVYWYQQGPGQDPQFLISFYEKMQSDKGSIPDRFSAQQFSDYHSELNMSSLELGDSALYFCASSPPGQSHEQYFGPGTRLTVT.

The table lists this clonotype with a few counts. The gene calls are TRBV5-1 and TRBJ2-7; D is unresolved. CDR3 size: 13 residues. V shed 4 bases and J shed 1 base, with 9 bases lying between them. Germline V CDR1 and CDR2: SGHRS, YFSETQ. CDR3 sequence (DNA): TGCGCCAGCAGCCGGCAGACTTCCTACGAGCAGTACTTC. It yields the protein CASSRQTSYEQYF.

In its sample, this clonotype was seen a few times. This rearrangement joins TRBV7-3 to TRBJ2-5, with TRBD2 identical over 8 bases. With 5 bases clipped from V and 5 bases from J, the junction kept 10 bases outside the gene matches. The length of the CDR3 is 15 residues. CDR1 is SGHTA and CDR2 is FQGTGA in the germline V gene. The CDR3 DNA reads TGTGCCAGCAGCCCTAGCCCGGGAGGGCTGGAGACCCAGTACTTC. Translated, it gives CASSPSPGGLETQYF.

Only a few counts were recorded for this clonotype. The V and J genes are TRBV9 and TRBJ2-2; 7 nucleotides match TRBD2. CDR3 length: 19 residues. Trimming removed 4 bases from V and 4 bases from J; junction bases left unmatched: 19. Germline assignment: CDR1 SGDLS and CDR2 YYNGEE. Written as DNA, the CDR3 is TGTGCCAGCAGCCCAAGCCTCCGGACGGCGGGAGAAGGCACCGGGGAGCTGTTTTTT. Translated: CASSPSLRTAGEGTGELFF.

CDR3 bases: TGTGCCAGCAGTCTCGGACTAGCGGGGGGGTCGGAGCTGTTTTTT. Its protein product is CASSLGLAGGSELFF. The V and J genes are TRBV12-3 or TRBV12-4 and TRBJ2-2, with 15 bases matching TRBD2. The J segment lost 10 bases and the V segment lost 5 bases, leaving 5 bases of the junction unmatched. This CDR3 has 15 residues.

This clonotype was found a few times. The V call is TRBV20-1, the J call TRBJ2-5, with 9 bases aligning to TRBD2. Trimming removed 0 bases from V and 1 base from J; junction bases left unmatched: 0. The CDR3 sequence is 14 residues long. Germline CDR1 reads DFQATT; CDR2 reads SNEGSKA (reference sequence). The CDR3 DNA sequence: TGCAGTGCTAGAGATAGCGGGGGCCAAGAGACCCAGTACTTC. It yields the protein CSARDSGGQETQYF.